The rows below give T cell receptor beta chains drawn from one sample of a study of T cell changes during pregnancy in multiple sclerosis. The repertoire was sequenced with immunoSEQ multiplex PCR; TCRdb's copy has only in-frame clones and lacks some. The sample carries approximately 40,000 clones, approximately 92% recorded once. Sequenced material: peripheral blood. Receptors were obtained from a female donor with multiple sclerosis, enrolled in a pregnancy study. Both conserved end residues are part of each CDR3. D genes are given only for firm matches. Expanded clones are given a class, and other clones once, few, many or no size at all.

clone size: NA; J gene: TRBJ2-5; V gene: TRBV19; D gene: TRBD1; CDR3 protein: CASSITGTDSGTQYF; CDR3 DNA: TGTGCCAGTAGTATAACGGGGACAGACTCAGGGACCCAGTACTTC
clone size: NA; J gene: TRBJ1-4; V gene: TRBV5-1; D gene: TRBD1; CDR3 protein: CASSPGQGVVVNEKLFF; CDR3 DNA: TGCGCCAGCAGCCCTGGACAGGGGGTGGTAGTTAATGAAAAACTGTTTTTT
clone size: once; J gene: TRBJ2-3; V gene: TRBV2; D gene: NA; CDR3 protein: CASSGTDSSTDTQYF; CDR3 DNA: TGTGCCAGCAGTGGTACGGATTCTAGCACAGATACGCAGTATTTT
clone size: NA; J gene: TRBJ1-1; V gene: TRBV4-1; D gene: NA; CDR3 protein: CASSVGLNTEAFF; CDR3 DNA: TGCGCCAGCAGCGTAGGTTTGAACACTGAAGCTTTCTTT
clone size: once; J gene: TRBJ2-7; V gene: TRBV4-3; D gene: TRBD2; CDR3 protein: CASSQDPGLAINEQYF; CDR3 DNA: TGCGCCAGCAGCCAAGACCCGGGACTAGCGATTAACGAGCAGTACTTC
clone size: NA; J gene: TRBJ2-5; V gene: TRBV11-2; D gene: NA; CDR3 protein: CASSLFRDSSPQYF; CDR3 DNA: TGTGCCAGCAGCTTATTCCGGGACTCCAGCCCCCAGTACTTC
clone size: NA; J gene: TRBJ2-5; V gene: TRBV5-1; D gene: NA; CDR3 protein: CASSAQPSETQYF; CDR3 DNA: TGCGCCAGCAGCGCGCAACCCTCAGAGACCCAGTACTTC
clone size: NA; J gene: TRBJ1-1; V gene: TRBV27; D gene: NA; CDR3 protein: CASSLLGVGTEAFF; CDR3 DNA: TGTGCCAGCAGTTTATTAGGAGTTGGAACTGAAGCTTTCTTT
clone size: NA; J gene: TRBJ2-2; V gene: TRBV29-1; D gene: NA; CDR3 protein: CSVEAGVTGELFF; CDR3 DNA: TGCAGCGTTGAAGCAGGGGTCACCGGGGAGCTGTTTTTT
clone size: NA; J gene: TRBJ2-1; V gene: TRBV7-2; D gene: NA; CDR3 protein: CASSLESTRVGEQFF; CDR3 DNA: TGTGCCAGCAGCTTAGAATCCACCCGGGTGGGAGAGCAGTTCTTC
clone size: NA; J gene: TRBJ2-4; V gene: TRBV6-4; D gene: TRBD2; CDR3 protein: CASSSTSGGTGNIQYF; CDR3 DNA: TGTGCCAGCAGCTCGACTAGCGGGGGCACGGGAAACATTCAGTACTTC
clone size: NA; J gene: TRBJ1-2; V gene: TRBV28; D gene: NA; CDR3 protein: CASSLGGANYGYTF; CDR3 DNA: TGTGCCAGCAGTTTGGGGGGAGCTAACTATGGCTACACCTTC
clone size: NA; J gene: TRBJ2-6; V gene: TRBV4-3; D gene: NA; CDR3 protein: CASSQVWGTGANVLTF; CDR3 DNA: TGCGCCAGCAGCCAAGTTTGGGGGACTGGGGCCAACGTCCTGACTTTC
clone size: once; J gene: TRBJ2-2; V gene: TRBV4-1; D gene: TRBD2; CDR3 protein: CASSSRTSGRAPTGELFF; CDR3 DNA: TGCGCCAGCAGCTCACGGACTAGCGGGAGGGCCCCCACCGGGGAGCTGTTTTTT
clone size: once; J gene: TRBJ1-2; V gene: TRBV5-1; D gene: TRBD1; CDR3 protein: CASSLGQGADGYTF; CDR3 DNA: TGCGCCAGCAGCTTGGGCCAGGGGGCCGATGGCTACACCTTC
clone size: once; J gene: TRBJ2-7; V gene: TRBV7-2; D gene: TRBD2; CDR3 protein: CASSLSGGSLYEQYF; CDR3 DNA: TGTGCCAGCAGCTTAAGTGGCGGGAGTTTATACGAGCAGTACTTC
clone size: NA; J gene: TRBJ2-7; V gene: TRBV6-1; D gene: TRBD1; CDR3 protein: CASGDRTSYEQYF; CDR3 DNA: TGTGCCAGTGGGGACAGAACCTCCTACGAGCAGTACTTC
clone size: few; J gene: TRBJ1-1; V gene: TRBV23-1; D gene: TRBD1; CDR3 protein: CASSQIDRGVRPMNTEAFF; CDR3 DNA: TGCGCCAGCAGTCAAATAGACAGGGGAGTACGACCCATGAACACTGAAGCTTTCTTT
clone size: once; J gene: TRBJ2-2; V gene: TRBV5-4; D gene: NA; CDR3 protein: CASSLRGLEGGELFF; CDR3 DNA: TGTGCCAGCAGCTTGCGAGGCCTCGAGGGCGGGGAGCTGTTTTTT
clone size: NA; J gene: TRBJ1-1; V gene: TRBV5-1; D gene: NA; CDR3 protein: CASSPGGTSVAFF; CDR3 DNA: TGCGCCAGCAGCCCGGGGGGGACCTCGGTCGCTTTCTTT
clone size: NA; J gene: TRBJ1-5; V gene: TRBV28; D gene: NA; CDR3 protein: CASSLNGGAQPQHF; CDR3 DNA: TGTGCCAGCAGTTTAAATGGGGGGGCGCAGCCCCAGCATTTT
clone size: NA; J gene: TRBJ2-7; V gene: TRBV29-1; D gene: NA; CDR3 protein: CSVVGRTYEQYF; CDR3 DNA: TGCAGCGTTGTAGGCAGGACTTACGAGCAGTACTTC
clone size: once; J gene: TRBJ2-3; V gene: TRBV7-9; D gene: TRBD2; CDR3 protein: CASSHRLAGITDTQYF; CDR3 DNA: TGTGCCAGCAGCCACAGACTAGCGGGGATCACAGATACGCAGTATTTT
clone size: NA; J gene: TRBJ2-2; V gene: TRBV10-2; D gene: TRBD2; CDR3 protein: CASSEWSGVDTGELFF; CDR3 DNA: TGCGCCAGCAGTGAGTGGAGCGGGGTCGACACCGGGGAGCTGTTTTTT
clone size: NA; J gene: TRBJ1-5; V gene: TRBV18; D gene: NA; CDR3 protein: CASSPDGASNQPQHF; CDR3 DNA: TGTGCCAGCTCTCCGGACGGAGCCAGCAATCAGCCCCAGCATTTT
clone size: NA; J gene: TRBJ1-3; V gene: TRBV5-4; D gene: NA; CDR3 protein: CASSLDQASSGNTIYF; CDR3 DNA: TGTGCCAGCAGCTTGGACCAAGCGTCGTCTGGAAACACCATATATTTT
clone size: NA; J gene: TRBJ1-5; V gene: TRBV19; D gene: NA; CDR3 protein: CASSIKAYQPQHF; CDR3 DNA: TGTGCCAGTAGTATTAAGGCGTATCAGCCCCAGCATTTT
clone size: once; J gene: TRBJ1-2; V gene: TRBV6-1; D gene: NA; CDR3 protein: CASSDGTFYGYTF; CDR3 DNA: TGTGCCAGCAGTGATGGCACGTTCTATGGCTACACCTTC
clone size: NA; J gene: TRBJ2-2; V gene: TRBV27; D gene: NA; CDR3 protein: CASSRSTPNTGELFF; CDR3 DNA: TGTGCCAGCAGTAGATCTACACCGAACACCGGGGAGCTGTTTTTT
clone size: NA; J gene: TRBJ1-4; V gene: TRBV28; D gene: NA; CDR3 protein: CASRPGRVFFEKLFF; CDR3 DNA: TGTGCCAGCAGGCCGGGCAGGGTATTCTTTGAAAAACTGTTTTTT
clone size: NA; J gene: TRBJ1-5; V gene: TRBV4-1; D gene: TRBD1; CDR3 protein: CASSQYRGPEPQHF; CDR3 DNA: TGCGCCAGCAGCCAATACAGGGGGCCTGAGCCCCAGCATTTT
clone size: few; J gene: TRBJ2-5; V gene: TRBV27; D gene: TRBD1; CDR3 protein: CASSLEQGAEETQYF; CDR3 DNA: TGTGCCAGCAGTTTAGAACAGGGGGCGGAGGAGACCCAGTACTTC
clone size: NA; J gene: TRBJ1-2; V gene: TRBV5-4; D gene: NA; CDR3 protein: CASSLVGGVGYTF; CDR3 DNA: TGTGCCAGCAGCTTGGTGGGCGGGGTTGGCTACACCTTC
clone size: NA; J gene: TRBJ2-7; V gene: TRBV28; D gene: NA; CDR3 protein: CASSSPGDSYEQYF; CDR3 DNA: TGTGCCAGCAGTTCCCCGGGGGACTCCTACGAGCAGTACTTC
clone size: NA; J gene: TRBJ1-2; V gene: TRBV6-1; D gene: NA; CDR3 protein: CASSVGYGYTF; CDR3 DNA: TGTGCCAGCAGTGTAGGCTATGGCTACACCTTC
clone size: NA; J gene: TRBJ2-7; V gene: TRBV5-5; D gene: NA; CDR3 protein: CASSLLPGYEQYF; CDR3 DNA: TGTGCCAGCAGCTTGTTACCGGGGTACGAGCAGTACTTC
clone size: NA; J gene: TRBJ2-2; V gene: TRBV28; D gene: NA; CDR3 protein: CASHVGGTNTGELFF; CDR3 DNA: TGTGCCAGCCACGTCGGCGGGACGAACACCGGGGAGCTGTTTTTT
clone size: NA; J gene: TRBJ1-5; V gene: TRBV18; D gene: NA; CDR3 protein: CASSPPSGSLGNQPQHF; CDR3 DNA: TGTGCCAGCTCACCACCGAGTGGAAGTTTAGGGAATCAGCCCCAGCATTTT
clone size: few; J gene: TRBJ2-3; V gene: TRBV7-3; D gene: NA; CDR3 protein: CASSDGGEDTQYF; CDR3 DNA: TGTGCCAGCAGCGACGGGGGCGAGGATACGCAGTATTTT
clone size: NA; J gene: TRBJ1-2; V gene: TRBV4-1; D gene: TRBD1; CDR3 protein: CASSHVGQGDYGYTF; CDR3 DNA: TGCGCCAGCAGCCACGTCGGACAGGGGGACTATGGCTACACCTTC
clone size: once; J gene: TRBJ2-2; V gene: TRBV7-9; D gene: TRBD2; CDR3 protein: CASSTGLASAGELFF; CDR3 DNA: TGTGCCAGCAGCACGGGACTAGCGAGCGCCGGGGAGCTGTTTTTT
clone size: NA; J gene: TRBJ1-5; V gene: TRBV27; D gene: TRBD1; CDR3 protein: CASSLRTGASNQPQHF; CDR3 DNA: TGTGCCAGCAGTCTTCGGACAGGGGCTAGCAATCAGCCCCAGCATTTT
clone size: NA; J gene: TRBJ1-2; V gene: TRBV6-4; D gene: TRBD1; CDR3 protein: CARDLKGQENYGYTF; CDR3 DNA: TGTGCCAGGGACTTAAAGGGACAGGAGAACTATGGCTACACCTTC
clone size: NA; J gene: TRBJ2-5; V gene: TRBV7-2; D gene: TRBD1; CDR3 protein: CASSSQGGGETQYF; CDR3 DNA: TGTGCCAGCAGCTCACAGGGGGGTGGGGAGACCCAGTACTTC
clone size: NA; J gene: TRBJ1-2; V gene: TRBV30; D gene: NA; CDR3 protein: CAWSFTGTNYGYTF; CDR3 DNA: TGTGCCTGGAGCTTTACAGGGACAAACTATGGCTACACCTTC
clone size: NA; J gene: TRBJ2-7; V gene: TRBV6-4; D gene: TRBD2; CDR3 protein: CASSDPELAGVLYEQYF; CDR3 DNA: TGTGCCAGCAGTGACCCGGAACTAGCGGGAGTACTATACGAGCAGTACTTC
clone size: NA; J gene: TRBJ2-7; V gene: TRBV18; D gene: NA; CDR3 protein: CASSLGPTYEQYF; CDR3 DNA: TGTGCCAGCTCACTCGGCCCTACCTACGAGCAGTACTTC
clone size: once; J gene: TRBJ1-5; V gene: TRBV28; D gene: NA; CDR3 protein: CASSLEGEGRRKPQHF; CDR3 DNA: TGTGCCAGCAGTTTAGAAGGGGAGGGGCGCCGTAAGCCCCAGCATTTT
clone size: NA; J gene: TRBJ2-3; V gene: TRBV5-6; D gene: NA; CDR3 protein: CASSLGDTQYF; CDR3 DNA: TGTGCCAGCAGCTTAGGGGATACGCAGTATTTT
clone size: NA; J gene: TRBJ1-2; V gene: TRBV5-1; D gene: TRBD1; CDR3 protein: CASGEMPGGNFYGYTF; CDR3 DNA: TGCGCCAGCGGCGAGATGCCAGGGGGCAATTTCTATGGCTACACCTTC
clone size: NA; J gene: TRBJ2-3; V gene: TRBV5-4; D gene: TRBD1; CDR3 protein: CASSLQGDTDTQYF; CDR3 DNA: TGTGCCAGCAGCTTGCAGGGGGACACAGATACGCAGTATTTT